The 8 T cell receptor beta chains in this list originate from one sample, sequenced in a study of shared clonotypes between healthy human individuals. The repertoire was sequenced with immunoSEQ multiplex PCR; TCRdb's copy has only in-frame clones and lacks some. The data show a few hundred thousand clones, with around 80% seen just once and about an eighth held by the top ten. The sample comprised PBMCs. The source of these receptors is a middle-aged woman in good health. Some clones in this sample may be carry-over from other donors' samples.

The gene calls are TRBV5-1 and TRBJ2-3, with 9 bases aligning to TRBD2. The length of the CDR3 is 16 residues. CDR1 and CDR2 from the germline V gene are SGHRS and YFSETQ. After removal of 0 bases from V and 6 bases from J, the junction contained 8 bases not matched to a gene. CDR3: CASSLETPLAGDTQYF. The DNA for the CDR3 is TGCGCCAGCAGCTTGGAAACCCCCCTAGCGGGGGATACGCAGTATTTT.

This sequence joins TRBV6-5 and TRBJ2-7, with no clear D. The CDR3 has 15 residues. Looked up from germline, CDR1 is MNHEY and CDR2 is SVGAGI. Trimming left V 0 bases short and J 0 bases short, with 9 bases between. DNA for the CDR3: TGTGCCAGCAGTTACTCGATGGGGAACTCCTACGAGCAGTACTTC. It specifies CASSYSMGNSYEQYF.

J is TRBJ1-1 and V is TRBV5-1; the D is unclear. Between the trimmed V and J ends, which lost 4 bases and 0 bases, there was a span of 7 bases. In germline, CDR1 is SGHRS, CDR2 YFSETQ. This CDR3 is 13 amino acids long. CDR3 DNA sequence: TGCGCCAGCAGCCCCAACCTGAACACTGAAGCTTTCTTT. This encodes CASSPNLNTEAFF.

J is TRBJ2-6 and V is TRBV7-3, with a weak D call TRBD1 (6 bases). V dropped 5 bases and J dropped 0 bases, with 11 bases sitting between them. The germline gives CDR1 SGHTA, CDR2 FQGTGA. The CDR3 consists of 16 residues. This CDR3 reads CASSPGHSSGANVLTF. CDR3 DNA sequence: TGTGCCAGCAGCCCGGGACATTCCTCTGGGGCCAACGTCCTGACTTTC.

In the case of this clone: This specimen includes other DNA sequences encoding the same CDR3. The chain uses TRBV7-9 and TRBJ2-5; D unresolved. Trimming took 1 base from V and 5 from J, leaving 5 bases between them. The CDR3 runs to 12 residues. Germline V CDR1 and CDR2: SEHNR, FQNEAQ (reference sequence). CDR3 protein: CASSLVRETQYF. CDR3 nucleotides: TGTGCCAGCAGCTTAGTAAGGGAGACCCAGTACTTC.

This clone was picked up one time. This chain links TRBV27 with TRBJ1-4, with 9 bases that match TRBD1. The ends lost 6 bases at V and 8 bases at J; junction bases unmatched: 16. Germline assignment: CDR1 MNHEY and CDR2 SMNVEV (reference sequence). This CDR3 contains 17 residues. CDR3 DNA sequence: TGTGCCAGCAGCCCCGGGACAGGGAGGTGGTGGCCCGAAAAACTGTTTTTT. Amino acids: CASSPGTGRWWPEKLFF.

This chain connects TRBV4-1 to TRBJ2-1, with 7 bases identical to TRBD2. In germline, CDR1 is MGHRA, CDR2 YSYEKL. The ends lost 1 base at V and 6 bases at J; junction bases unmatched: 6. This CDR3 region has 15 residues. The CDR3 DNA follows: TGCGCCAGCAGCCAAGTCGGACTAGTAGTCAATGAGCAGTTCTTC. Encoded protein: CASSQVGLVVNEQFF.

The chain carries TRBV6-1 and TRBJ2-5, with 10 bases aligning to TRBD1. CDR3 length: 14 residues. Germline loops: CDR1 MNHNS, CDR2 SASEGT. J gave up 5 bases and V 4 bases, and 4 bases lay outside the gene matches. The CDR3 DNA reads TGTGCCAGCAGTGGACAGGGGGCGCGGGAGACCCAGTACTTC. Protein: CASSGQGARETQYF.